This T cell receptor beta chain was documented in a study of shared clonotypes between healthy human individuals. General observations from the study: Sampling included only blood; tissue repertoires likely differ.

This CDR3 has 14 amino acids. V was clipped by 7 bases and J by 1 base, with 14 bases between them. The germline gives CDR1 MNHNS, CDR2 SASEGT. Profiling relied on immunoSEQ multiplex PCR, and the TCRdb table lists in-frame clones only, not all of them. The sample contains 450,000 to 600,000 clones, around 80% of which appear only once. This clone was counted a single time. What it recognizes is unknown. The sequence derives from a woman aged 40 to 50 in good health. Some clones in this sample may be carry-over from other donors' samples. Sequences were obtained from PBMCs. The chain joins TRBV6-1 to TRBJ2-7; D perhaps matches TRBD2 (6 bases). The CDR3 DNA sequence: TGTGCCAGCACCGAGGTAGCGGAATCCTACGAGCAGTACTTC. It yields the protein CASTEVAESYEQYF.